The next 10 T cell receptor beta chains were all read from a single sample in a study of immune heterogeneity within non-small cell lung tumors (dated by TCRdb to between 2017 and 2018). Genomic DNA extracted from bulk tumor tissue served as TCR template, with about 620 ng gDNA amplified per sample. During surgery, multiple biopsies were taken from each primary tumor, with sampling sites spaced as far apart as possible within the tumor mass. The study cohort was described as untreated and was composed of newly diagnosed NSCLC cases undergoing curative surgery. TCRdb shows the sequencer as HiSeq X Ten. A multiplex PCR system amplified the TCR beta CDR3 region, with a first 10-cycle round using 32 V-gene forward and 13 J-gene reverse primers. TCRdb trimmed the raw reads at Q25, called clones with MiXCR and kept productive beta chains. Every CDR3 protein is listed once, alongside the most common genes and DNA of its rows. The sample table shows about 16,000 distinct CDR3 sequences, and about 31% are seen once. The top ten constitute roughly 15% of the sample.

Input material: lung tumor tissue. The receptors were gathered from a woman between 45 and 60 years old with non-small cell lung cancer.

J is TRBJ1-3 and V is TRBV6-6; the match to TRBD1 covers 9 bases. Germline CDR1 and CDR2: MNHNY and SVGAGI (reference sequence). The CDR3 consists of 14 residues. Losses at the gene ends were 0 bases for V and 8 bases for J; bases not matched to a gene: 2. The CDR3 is CASSYSTGGYTIYF. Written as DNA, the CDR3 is TGTGCCAGCAGTTACTCCACAGGGGGCTACACCATATATTTT.

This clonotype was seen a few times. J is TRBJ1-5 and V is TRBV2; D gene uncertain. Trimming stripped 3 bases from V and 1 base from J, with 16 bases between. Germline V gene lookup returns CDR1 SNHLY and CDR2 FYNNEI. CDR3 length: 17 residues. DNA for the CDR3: TGTGCCAGCAGTGATTGGGTGGGAGGGAACAGCAATCAGCCCCAGCATTTT. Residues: CASSDWVGGNSNQPQHF.

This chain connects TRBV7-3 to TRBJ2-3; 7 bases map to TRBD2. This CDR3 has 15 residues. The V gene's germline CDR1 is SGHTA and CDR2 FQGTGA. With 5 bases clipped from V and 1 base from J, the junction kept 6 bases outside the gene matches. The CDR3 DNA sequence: TGTGCCAGCAGCCCTACTAGCGTCCGCACAGATACGCAGTATTTT. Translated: CASSPTSVRTDTQYF.

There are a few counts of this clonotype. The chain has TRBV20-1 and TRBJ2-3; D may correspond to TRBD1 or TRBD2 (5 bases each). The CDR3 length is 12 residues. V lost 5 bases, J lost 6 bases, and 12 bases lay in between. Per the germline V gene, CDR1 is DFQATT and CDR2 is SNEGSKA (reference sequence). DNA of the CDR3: TGCAGTGCTGGGACCAGGGCCGATACGCAGTATTTT. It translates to CSAGTRADTQYF.

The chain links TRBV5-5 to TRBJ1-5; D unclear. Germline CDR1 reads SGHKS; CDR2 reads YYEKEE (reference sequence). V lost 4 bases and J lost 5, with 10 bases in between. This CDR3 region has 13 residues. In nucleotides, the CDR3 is TGTGCCAGCAGCCCATATCGGCATCAGCCCCAGCATTTT. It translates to CASSPYRHQPQHF.

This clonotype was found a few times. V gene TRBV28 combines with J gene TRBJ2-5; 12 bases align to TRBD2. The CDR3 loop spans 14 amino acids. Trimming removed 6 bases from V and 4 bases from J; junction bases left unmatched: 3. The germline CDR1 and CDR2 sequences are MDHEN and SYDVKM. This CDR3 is CASSRGLAGETQYF. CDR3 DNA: TGTGCCAGCAGCCGGGGACTAGCGGGAGAGACCCAGTACTTC. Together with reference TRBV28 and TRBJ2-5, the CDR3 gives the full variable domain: DVKVTQSSRYLVKRTGEKVFLECVQDMDHENMFWYRQDPGLGLRLIYFSYDVKMKEKGDIPEGYSVSREKKERFSLILESASTNQTSMYLCASSRGLAGETQYFGPGTRLLVL.

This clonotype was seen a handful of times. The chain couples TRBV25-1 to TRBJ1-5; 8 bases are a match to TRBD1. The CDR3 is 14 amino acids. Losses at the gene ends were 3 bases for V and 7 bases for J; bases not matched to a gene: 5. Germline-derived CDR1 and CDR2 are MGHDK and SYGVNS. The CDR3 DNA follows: TGTGCCAGCAGTGACCTGACAGGGGTCCAGCCCCAGCATTTT. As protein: CASSDLTGVQPQHF.

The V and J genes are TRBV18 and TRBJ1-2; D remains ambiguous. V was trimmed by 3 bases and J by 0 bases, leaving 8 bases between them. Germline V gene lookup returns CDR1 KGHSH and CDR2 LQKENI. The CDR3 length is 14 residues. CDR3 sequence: CASSPREANYGYTF. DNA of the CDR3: TGTGCCAGCTCACCTAGGGAAGCTAACTATGGCTACACCTTC.

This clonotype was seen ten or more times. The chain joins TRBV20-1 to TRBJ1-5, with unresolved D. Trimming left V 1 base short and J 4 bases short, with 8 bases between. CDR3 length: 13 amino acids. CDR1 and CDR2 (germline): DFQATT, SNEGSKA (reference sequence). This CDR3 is CSARGARNQPQHF. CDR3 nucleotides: TGCAGTGCTAGAGGGGCGAGGAATCAGCCCCAGCATTTT.

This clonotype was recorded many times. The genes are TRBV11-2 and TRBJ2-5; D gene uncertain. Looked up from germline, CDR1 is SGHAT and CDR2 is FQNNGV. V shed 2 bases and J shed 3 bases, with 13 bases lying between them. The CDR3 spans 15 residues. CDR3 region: CASSLTFHGKETQYF. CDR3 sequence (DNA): TGTGCCAGCAGCTTAACTTTCCATGGAAAAGAGACCCAGTACTTC.